The 6 T cell receptor beta chains presented below share a single source sample, sequenced in a study of T-cell reconstitution after alpha-beta-depleted transplantation in children. Preparation of the TCRbeta library used unique molecular identifiers. TCRdb processed the PCR reads anew with MiXCR; each CDR3 protein has one entry. Among nearly 350,000 distinct CDR3 sequences listed, around 15% were seen once. The sequenced sample was PBMCs, mostly from graft donor cells, obtained 360 days after TCRalphabeta/CD19-depleted stem cell transplant. These receptors were obtained from a male patient aged 2 to 10 who had a stem cell transplant for acute lymphoblastic leukemia, so the T cells may come from the graft donor.

The sample holds a few counts of this clonotype. V gene TRBV6-1 combines with J gene TRBJ1-1; no clear D. The CDR3 is 13 residues long. V was clipped by 8 bases and J by 1 base, with 11 bases between them. Germline V gene lookup returns CDR1 MNHNS and CDR2 SASEGT. DNA for the CDR3: TGTGCCAGCTCGACTGAGAGGAACACTGAAGCTTTCTTT. It codes for CASSTERNTEAFF.

Many counts were recorded for this clonotype. The CDR3 DNA reads as TGTGCCAGCAGTTTGAACAGCCGAGAGACCCAGTACTTC. This sequence encodes CASSLNSRETQYF. The chain joins TRBV12-3 or TRBV12-4 to TRBJ2-5; D not resolved. V was trimmed by 3 bases and J by 4 bases, leaving 9 bases between them. This CDR3 has 13 residues.

The chain combines TRBV7-2 with TRBJ1-1; tentatively, D is TRBD1 (6 bases). The V gene lost 3 bases and the J gene lost 3 bases, with 11 bases spanning the gap. Germline CDR1 reads SGHTA; CDR2 reads FQGNSA. This CDR3 is built from 14 residues. Here the CDR3 reads CASSFKAGDTEAFF. The CDR3 coding sequence is TGTGCCAGCAGCTTTAAAGCAGGGGACACTGAAGCTTTCTTT.

This clonotype was seen more than once but under ten times. The chain uses TRBV5-1 and TRBJ2-3, with D possibly matching TRBD2 (5 bases). Germline V lookup: CDR1 SGHRS, CDR2 YFSETQ. The CDR3 is 16 residues long. V was shortened by 5 bases and J by 1 base, with 17 bases between the two germline ends. This chain's CDR3 is CASSRGAYGGTDTQYF. The CDR3 nucleotides are TGCGCCAGCAGTCGAGGAGCGTACGGGGGCACAGATACGCAGTATTTT. The full variable domain, with the rest looked up from reference TRBV5-1 and TRBJ2-3, is KAGVTQTPRYLIKTRGQQVTLSCSPISGHRSVSWYQQTPGQGLQFLFEYFSETQRNKGNFPGRFSGRQFSNSRSEMNVSTLELGDSALYLCASSRGAYGGTDTQYFGPGTRLTVL.

CDR3 DNA sequence: TGCGCCAGCAGCCAAGTCCCGGGAGGGGTTCACGATACGCAGTATTTT. As protein: CASSQVPGGVHDTQYF. This chain joins TRBV4-1 and TRBJ2-3, with 8 bases aligning to TRBD2. With 1 base clipped from V and 6 bases from J, the junction kept 9 bases outside the gene matches. The CDR3 length is 16 residues. CDR1 is MGHRA, CDR2 YSYEKL, per germline.

The rearrangement links TRBV30 to TRBJ2-2, with D possibly matching TRBD2 (5 bases). The germline CDR1 and CDR2 sequences are GTSNPN and SVGIG (reference sequence). V dropped 0 bases and J dropped 6 bases, with 11 bases sitting between them. There are 14 residues in the CDR3. In nucleotides, the CDR3 is TGTGCCTGGAGTGTACGAGGGTTTGCCGGGGAGCTGTTTTTT. Translated, it gives CAWSVRGFAGELFF.